This T cell receptor (beta chain) was documented in a study of blood T cell repertoires in COVID-19. Study background: PBMCs, B-cell-depleted T cells, or T cells were the source of the cDNA or gDNA that made up the material.

Germline V gives CDR1 GTSNPN, CDR2 SVGIG (reference sequence). This CDR3 is 13 amino acids long. Trimming cost V 3 bases and J 8 bases; bases outside gene matches: 8. Authors' data handling: By means of reference gene primer amplification, nucleated cell counts were estimated. The repertoire was sequenced with immunoSEQ multiplex PCR; TCRdb's copy has only in-frame clones and lacks some. That table is the source of V, J and clone size, and D and trimming were worked out from the DNA. Counted here are about 120,000 clones, roughly nine tenths occurring once; the ten biggest clones make up 4.6%. The sample comprised peripheral blood. The V gene is TRBV30, the J gene TRBJ1-2; 8 positions match TRBD1. The TCR was taken from a man in his 60s with COVID-19, enrolled during active disease. Written as DNA, the CDR3 is TGTGCCTGGAGCCTAGGGACAGGACAGGGCTACACCTTC. It codes for CAWSLGTGQGYTF. Together with reference TRBV30 and TRBJ1-2, the CDR3 gives the full variable domain: SQTIHQWPATLVQPVGSPLSLECTVEGTSNPNLYWYRQAAGRGLQLLFYSVGIGQISSEVPQNLSASRPQDRQFILSSKKLLLSDSGFYLCAWSLGTGQGYTFGSGTRLTVV.